Shown below are 14 T cell receptor beta chains from a single sample sequenced in a study of shared clonotypes between healthy human individuals. Here immunoSEQ multiplex PCR was the method, and the copy in TCRdb shows in-frame clones only, minus some. The profile shows some 650,000 clones, roughly 97% of them singletons. The sequencing input was naive CD4+ T cells sorted from blood. Subset here: CD45RA+ positively selected. The source is a woman under 40 in good health.

The chain combines TRBV2 with TRBJ2-7; TRBD1 matches at 10 bases. V dropped 3 bases and J dropped 2; count of bases not matched to a gene: 10. Germline CDR1 SNHLY, CDR2 FYNNEI. The CDR3 spans 17 residues. CDR3 in DNA: TGTGCCAGCAGTGAGCTCAGACAGGGGGCGAGGCCCTACGAGCAGTACTTC. It translates to CASSELRQGARPYEQYF.

V gene TRBV28 combines with J gene TRBJ1-6, with no clear D. From germline, CDR1 is MDHEN and CDR2 SYDVKM. The germline V and J ends were trimmed by 2 bases and 7 bases, with 12 bases remaining between them. There are 15 residues in the CDR3. CDR3 protein: CASSLTGSPNSPLHF. In nucleotides, the CDR3 is TGTGCCAGCAGTTTAACGGGCAGCCCGAATTCACCCCTCCACTTT. Full variable domain (remainder filled in from reference TRBV28 and TRBJ1-6): DVKVTQSSRYLVKRTGEKVFLECVQDMDHENMFWYRQDPGLGLRLIYFSYDVKMKEKGDIPEGYSVSREKKERFSLILESASTNQTSMYLCASSLTGSPNSPLHFGNGTRLTVT.

The chain recombines TRBV4-1 with TRBJ2-1; TRBD2 aligns across 8 bases. The germline V gene encodes CDR1 MGHRA and CDR2 YSYEKL. CDR3 length equals 18 residues. V shed 1 base, J shed 8 bases, and the junction held 16 bases outside the gene matches. DNA for the CDR3: TGCGCCAGCAGCCAAGGCAATCCGGCTAGCGGGTTTGGGTATGAGCAGTTCTTC. This codes for CASSQGNPASGFGYEQFF.

This clone was recorded only once. V is TRBV2 and J is TRBJ2-7, with 7 bases identical to TRBD1. Trimming at V came to 4 bases and at J to 5 bases, leaving 5 bases not matched to a gene. The germline CDR1 and CDR2 sequences are SNHLY and FYNNEI. CDR3 length: 13 amino acids. The DNA of the CDR3 is TGTGCCAGCAGTGTCGACAGGGCCCACGAGCAGTACTTC. It codes for CASSVDRAHEQYF.

The chain has TRBV9 and TRBJ2-1; D is perhaps TRBD2 (5 bases). CDR1 is SGDLS, CDR2 YYNGEE, per germline. The CDR3 is made up of 14 amino acids. V was shortened by 4 bases and J by 7 bases, with 15 bases between the two germline ends. The CDR3 loop reads CASSPSPTRNEQFF. CDR3 coding DNA: TGTGCCAGCAGCCCATCCCCCACTAGGAATGAGCAGTTCTTC.

This chain links TRBV6-5 with TRBJ2-7; a weak D match, TRBD1 (6 bases). This CDR3 region has 15 residues. From germline, CDR1 is MNHEY and CDR2 SVGAGI. V was pared by 2 bases and J by 0 bases, with 11 bases between. CDR3 DNA: TGTGCCAGCAGTTACGTTACAGGGTCCTCCTACGAGCAGTACTTC. Translating gives CASSYVTGSSYEQYF.

The V and J genes are TRBV19 and TRBJ1-3; D gene ambiguous. CDR1 LNHDA and CDR2 SQIVND come from the germline V gene (reference sequence). This CDR3 has 13 residues. The ends were cut back, 7 bases at V and 4 bases at J, with 11 bases in the middle. The CDR3 loop is CASNEVFGNTIYF. The CDR3 bases are TGTGCCAGTAACGAGGTTTTCGGAAACACCATATATTTT.

This rearrangement joins TRBV19 to TRBJ2-5, with a weak D call TRBD2 (6 bases). There are 14 residues in the CDR3. Germline CDR1 reads LNHDA; CDR2 reads SQIVND (reference sequence). V was pared by 5 bases and J by 3 bases, with 13 bases between. CDR3 residues: CASSAAGPKETQYF. The DNA of the CDR3 is TGTGCCAGTAGTGCCGCGGGACCCAAAGAGACCCAGTACTTC.

The rearrangement uses TRBV29-1 and TRBJ1-5, with D possibly matching TRBD1 (5 bases). Deletions cut 6 bases from V and 1 base from J, with 28 bases between. This CDR3 contains 19 residues. Germline V gene sequence: CDR1 SQVTM, CDR2 ANQGSEA. CDR3 bases: TGCAGCGTCCAGAGGCGCGAGACAGAAGCCGGTATGAGCAATCAGCCCCAGCATTTT. Translated, it gives CSVQRRETEAGMSNQPQHF.

The CDR3 region is CASSLYGGGTQYF. In nucleotides, the CDR3 is TGTGCCAGCAGTTTATACGGGGGCGGTACGCAGTATTTT. The V gene is TRBV27, the J gene TRBJ2-3, with D perhaps being TRBD1 or TRBD2 (6 bases each). CDR1 is MNHEY and CDR2 is SMNVEV in the germline V gene (reference sequence). Deletions cut 1 base from V and 8 bases from J, with 10 bases between. The CDR3 runs to 13 residues.

The gene calls are TRBV6-6 and TRBJ1-6; TRBD1 agrees at 7 bases. Looked up from germline, CDR1 is MNHNY and CDR2 is SVGAGI (reference sequence). This CDR3 region has 15 residues. V trimming: 5 bases; J trimming: 9 bases; junction bases outside the gene matches: 10. The DNA for the CDR3 is TGTGCCAGCAGTGATAGGACAGGCTCTGGTTCACCCCTCCACTTT. It translates to CASSDRTGSGSPLHF.

This rearrangement joins TRBV28 to TRBJ1-3, with unresolved D. Germline CDR1 is MDHEN and CDR2 is SYDVKM. The CDR3 runs to 12 residues. Trimming cost V 2 bases and J 3 bases, with 2 bases left between them. The DNA for the CDR3 is TGTGCCAGCAGTTTACGTGGAAACACCATATATTTT. Its protein product is CASSLRGNTIYF.

Regarding this clone: In the same sample, other DNA sequences code for this CDR3. The CDR3 DNA follows: TGTGCCAGCTCACCGACTAGCAGCACAGATACGCAGTATTTT. It codes for CASSPTSSTDTQYF. The V call is TRBV18, the J call TRBJ2-3, with 7 bases fitting TRBD2. V was clipped by 3 bases and J by 0 bases; unmatched bases: 0. The CDR3 totals 14 residues. CDR1 and CDR2 (germline): KGHSH, LQKENI.

The chain links TRBV10-1 to TRBJ2-7, with TRBD1 matching over 7 bases. This CDR3 comprises 14 residues. Germline V gene data show CDR1 as WNHNN and CDR2 as SYGVQD (reference sequence). Trimming took 5 bases from V and 0 from J; bases not matched to a gene: 4. CDR3 nucleotides: TGCGCCAGCAGTCGGGACAGTAGCTCCTACGAGCAGTACTTC. Translating gives CASSRDSSSYEQYF.